Listed below are T cell receptor beta chains from one sample, sequenced in a study of T cells in Graves' hyperthyroidism and ophthalmopathy. Each CDR3 protein is one row after TCRdb ran MiXCR on the multiplex PCR reads. Of approximately 600,000 distinct CDR3 sequences in the sample, around 21% were seen once. The sequenced sample was blood. These receptors all come from a young man with Graves' ophthalmopathy. CDR3s include the opening cysteine and the closing phenylalanine or tryptophan. The order of the fields is CDR3 DNA, CDR3 protein, clone size, V gene, J gene, D gene. A D gene is named only where the DNA matches it firmly. Rows may omit the clone size; those that give it use once, few, many or a size class.

DNA: TGTGCCAGCAGTGCCTCCCCGGGCCAATCGCCCCAGCATTTT
CDR3: CASSASPGQSPQHF
size: few
V: TRBV6-1
J: TRBJ1-5
D: .

DNA: TGTGCCAGCAGCTTAGGGCTGGGGACTAGCGGGCCTTGGTACCAAGAGACCCAGTACTTC
CDR3: CASSLGLGTSGPWYQETQYF
size: many
V: TRBV7-2
J: TRBJ2-5
D: TRBD2

DNA: TGTGCCAGCAGCATAACCGGGACAGTTCTCTACGAGCAGTACTTC
CDR3: CASSITGTVLYEQYF
size: many
V: TRBV11-1
J: TRBJ2-7
D: TRBD1

DNA: TGTGCCAGCAGTTCTCCCGGAGGGGGCAATGAAAAACTGTTTTTT
CDR3: CASSSPGGGNEKLFF
size: few
V: TRBV28
J: TRBJ1-4
D: TRBD1

DNA: TGTGCCAGCACCACAACATCGGAAACCTACGAGCAGTACTTC
CDR3: CASTTTSETYEQYF
size: many
V: TRBV28
J: TRBJ2-7
D: .

DNA: TGTGCCAGCAGCCCAATAGCGGGAGCGGCCGGGGAGCTGTTTTTT
CDR3: CASSPIAGAAGELFF
size: .
V: TRBV5-4
J: TRBJ2-2
D: TRBD2

DNA: TGTGCCAGCAGCCCTTTGGGCAACACCGGGGAGCTGTTTTTT
CDR3: CASSPLGNTGELFF
size: many
V: TRBV6-1
J: TRBJ2-2
D: .

DNA: TGCGCCAGCAGCCCCCCGGGACAGGCACTAAAAGAGACCCAGTACTTC
CDR3: CASSPPGQALKETQYF
size: few
V: TRBV5-1
J: TRBJ2-5
D: TRBD1

DNA: TGTGCCAGCAGCTTAGCCTCACAGGGGGCCCACGAGCAGTACTTC
CDR3: CASSLASQGAHEQYF
size: few
V: TRBV7-9
J: TRBJ2-7
D: TRBD1

DNA: TGCGCCAGCAGCCAAGACGCCGACGGGGTCGCAGATACGCAGTATTTT
CDR3: CASSQDADGVADTQYF
size: .
V: TRBV4-1
J: TRBJ2-3
D: .

DNA: TGTGCCAGCAGCCGTCCGGGGGTGGAAGAGACCCAGTACTTC
CDR3: CASSRPGVEETQYF
size: few
V: TRBV7-6
J: TRBJ2-5
D: .

DNA: TGTGCCAGCAGCGCTCGACAGGAATCGGTCGATACGCAGTATTTT
CDR3: CASSARQESVDTQYF
size: many
V: TRBV7-2
J: TRBJ2-3
D: .

DNA: TGTGCCAGCAGCTTTGGAGCTAACTATGGCTACACCTTC
CDR3: CASSFGANYGYTF
size: many
V: TRBV12-3/TRBV12-4
J: TRBJ1-2
D: .

DNA: TGTGCCAGCAGTTCCTCGGGCCCGATGAGCACTGAAGCTTTCTTT
CDR3: CASSSSGPMSTEAFF
size: .
V: TRBV28
J: TRBJ1-1
D: .

DNA: TGCAGTGCTAGCGTCTACCCCGGGACTAGCGGGAGGGCCTCGGCCGGGGAGCTGTTTTTT
CDR3: CSASVYPGTSGRASAGELFF
size: few
V: TRBV20-1
J: TRBJ2-2
D: TRBD2

DNA: TGTGCCAGCAGCCCCGGGGGACACTACGAGCAGTACTTC
CDR3: CASSPGGHYEQYF
size: few
V: TRBV28
J: TRBJ2-7
D: .

DNA: TGCGCCAGCAGCTTGGAACTGTCCTCTGGCTACACCTTC
CDR3: CASSLELSSGYTF
size: .
V: TRBV5-1
J: TRBJ1-2
D: .

DNA: TGTGCCAGCAGCCTAGGACAGGGGTTTGGTCAGCCCCAGCATTTT
CDR3: CASSLGQGFGQPQHF
size: .
V: TRBV7-2
J: TRBJ1-5
D: TRBD1

DNA: TGTGCCAGCAGCCTTGGACAGGCCTCCTACGAGCAGTACTTC
CDR3: CASSLGQASYEQYF
size: many
V: TRBV3-1
J: TRBJ2-7
D: TRBD1

DNA: TGTGCCAGCAGCTCCTCGGTAGTCGGGACTGGCATCAACGAGCAGTACTTC
CDR3: CASSSSVVGTGINEQYF
size: .
V: TRBV7-9
J: TRBJ2-7
D: .

DNA: TGTGCCAGCAGCTTGGCCTCGGTAGGGGATCGTGAAAAACTGTTTTTT
CDR3: CASSLASVGDREKLFF
size: .
V: TRBV7-8
J: TRBJ1-4
D: .

DNA: TGTGCCATCAGTGAGTTCGGCGATACGCAGTATTTT
CDR3: CAISEFGDTQYF
size: .
V: TRBV10-3
J: TRBJ2-3
D: .

DNA: TGTGCCAGCAGATACATCGGATACGAAGTTCCCTACGAGCAGTACTTC
CDR3: CASRYIGYEVPYEQYF
size: many
V: TRBV11-2
J: TRBJ2-7
D: .

DNA: TGTGCCAGCAGCTTGGCCCCCCCGGGACTAGGAAACAATGAGCAGTTCTTC
CDR3: CASSLAPPGLGNNEQFF
size: many
V: TRBV11-1
J: TRBJ2-1
D: TRBD2

DNA: TGCGCCAGCAGCTCATTCGCCAACCGGGACAGGGGCCAAGAGACCCAGTACTTC
CDR3: CASSSFANRDRGQETQYF
size: .
V: TRBV5-1
J: TRBJ2-5
D: TRBD1